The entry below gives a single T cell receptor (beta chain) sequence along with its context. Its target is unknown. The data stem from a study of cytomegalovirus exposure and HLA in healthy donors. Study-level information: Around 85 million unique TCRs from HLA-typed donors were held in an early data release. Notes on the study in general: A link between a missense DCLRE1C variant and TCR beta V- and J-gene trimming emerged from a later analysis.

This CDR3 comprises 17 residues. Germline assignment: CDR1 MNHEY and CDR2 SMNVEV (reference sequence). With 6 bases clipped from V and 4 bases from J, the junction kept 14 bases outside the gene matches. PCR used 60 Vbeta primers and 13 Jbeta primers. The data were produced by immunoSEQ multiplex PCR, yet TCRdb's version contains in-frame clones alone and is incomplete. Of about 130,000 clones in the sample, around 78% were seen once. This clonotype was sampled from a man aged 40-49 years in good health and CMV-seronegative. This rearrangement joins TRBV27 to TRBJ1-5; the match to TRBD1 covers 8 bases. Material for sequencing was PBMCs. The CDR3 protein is CASRPPFRQGINQPQHF. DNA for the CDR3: TGTGCCAGCAGGCCCCCCTTCCGACAGGGGATAAATCAGCCCCAGCATTTT.